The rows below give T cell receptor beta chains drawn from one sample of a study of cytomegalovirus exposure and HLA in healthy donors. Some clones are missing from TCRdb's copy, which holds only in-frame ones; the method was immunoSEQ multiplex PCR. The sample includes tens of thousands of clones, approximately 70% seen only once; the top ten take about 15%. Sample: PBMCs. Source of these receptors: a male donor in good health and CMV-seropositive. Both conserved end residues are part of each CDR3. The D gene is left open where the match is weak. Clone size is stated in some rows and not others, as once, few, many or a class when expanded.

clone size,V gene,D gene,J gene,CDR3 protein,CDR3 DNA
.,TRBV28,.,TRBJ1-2,CASSSGTNYGYTF,TGTGCCAGCAGCTCAGGGACTAACTATGGCTACACCTTC
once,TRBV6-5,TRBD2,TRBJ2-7,CASSTGLGFFEQYF,TGTGCCAGCAGTACGGGACTAGGATTTTTCGAGCAGTACTTC
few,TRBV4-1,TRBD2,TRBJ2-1,CASSHPGTSGANEQFF,TGCGCCAGCAGCCACCCCGGGACTAGCGGGGCCAATGAGCAGTTCTTC
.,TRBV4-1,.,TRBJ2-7,CASSRGLTDYEQYF,TGCGCCAGCAGCCGCGGACTAACCGACTACGAGCAGTACTTC
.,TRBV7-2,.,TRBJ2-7,CASSFGRAYEQYF,TGTGCCAGCAGCTTTGGCAGGGCCTACGAGCAGTACTTC
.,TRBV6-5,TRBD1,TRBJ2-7,CASSAGTATYEQYF,TGTGCCAGCAGTGCCGGGACAGCCACCTACGAGCAGTACTTC
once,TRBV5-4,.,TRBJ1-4,CASSLANGSTEKLFF,TGTGCCAGCAGCTTGGCCAACGGGTCGACTGAAAAACTGTTTTTT
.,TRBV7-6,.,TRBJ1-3,CASSMTGDTIYF,TGTGCCAGCAGCATGACAGGAGACACCATATATTTT
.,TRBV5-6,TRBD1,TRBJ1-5,CASSHRGRGNQPQHF,TGTGCCAGCAGTCACAGGGGGAGAGGCAATCAGCCCCAGCATTTT
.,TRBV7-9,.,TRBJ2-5,CASSPRETQYF,TGTGCCAGCAGCCCCCGAGAGACCCAGTACTTC
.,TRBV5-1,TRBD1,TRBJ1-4,CASSEQGNEKLFF,TGCGCCAGCAGCGAACAGGGGAATGAAAAACTGTTTTTT
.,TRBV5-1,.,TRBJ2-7,CASSPGSGNYEQYF,TGCGCCAGCAGCCCTGGGTCAGGGAACTACGAGCAGTACTTC
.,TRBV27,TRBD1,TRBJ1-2,CASSTTGGAYGYTF,TGTGCCAGCAGTACCACAGGGGGCGCCTATGGCTACACCTTC
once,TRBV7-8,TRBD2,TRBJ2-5,CASSLEGLAGRGETQYF,TGTGCCAGCAGCTTAGAGGGATTAGCGGGAAGGGGGGAGACCCAGTACTTC
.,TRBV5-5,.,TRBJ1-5,CASSLVEEQPQHF,TGTGCCAGCAGCTTGGTTGAAGAGCAGCCCCAGCATTTT
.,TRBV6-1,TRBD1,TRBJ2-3,CASRGTGSTDTQYF,TGTGCCAGCCGAGGGACAGGGAGCACAGATACGCAGTATTTT
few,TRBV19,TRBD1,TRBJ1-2,CASSKTGGFGYGYTF,TGTGCCAGTAGTAAGACAGGGGGCTTCGGCTATGGCTACACCTTC
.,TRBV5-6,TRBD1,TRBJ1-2,CASETGARSYGYTF,TGTGCCAGCGAGACAGGGGCAAGGAGCTATGGCTACACCTTC
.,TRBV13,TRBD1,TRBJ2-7,CASSSGTGDGEQYF,TGTGCCAGCAGCTCCGGGACAGGGGACGGCGAGCAGTACTTC
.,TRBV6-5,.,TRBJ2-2,CASSPTTDPRELFF,TGTGCCAGCAGTCCTACTACCGATCCCAGGGAGCTGTTTTTT
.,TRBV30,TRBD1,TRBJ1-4,CAWRITGGVEKLFF,TGTGCCTGGAGGATAACAGGGGGCGTTGAAAAACTGTTTTTT
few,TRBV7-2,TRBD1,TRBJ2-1,CASSFWTGISNEQFF,TGTGCCAGCAGCTTCTGGACAGGGATCAGCAATGAGCAGTTCTTC
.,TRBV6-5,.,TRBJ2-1,CASEKGDPPNEQFF,TGTGCCAGCGAGAAGGGAGACCCCCCCAATGAGCAGTTCTTC
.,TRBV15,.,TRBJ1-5,CATSRDHLQASNQPQHF,TGTGCCACCAGCAGAGATCACTTACAGGCAAGCAATCAGCCCCAGCATTTT
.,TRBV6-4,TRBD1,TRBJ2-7,CASSDSGQGASSYEQYF,TGTGCCAGCAGTGACTCGGGACAGGGGGCAAGCTCCTACGAGCAGTACTTC
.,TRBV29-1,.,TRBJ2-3,CSVEEGRGTDTQYF,TGCAGCGTTGAAGAGGGGAGAGGCACAGATACGCAGTATTTT
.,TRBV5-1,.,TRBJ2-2,CASSSDTGELFF,TGCGCCAGCAGCTCAGACACCGGGGAGCTGTTTTTT
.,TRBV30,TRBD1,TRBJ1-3,CAWLSKQGRYSGNTIYF,TGTGCCTGGCTCTCAAAACAGGGGCGATACTCTGGAAACACCATATATTTT
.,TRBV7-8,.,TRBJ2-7,CASSLSLIYEQYF,TGTGCCAGCAGCTTATCACTGATATACGAGCAGTACTTC
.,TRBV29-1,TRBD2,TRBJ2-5,CSGRLAGVLETQYF,TGCAGCGGACGACTAGCGGGAGTTTTGGAGACCCAGTACTTC
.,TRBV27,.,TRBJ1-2,CASSFSLGGQTSYTF,TGTGCCAGCAGTTTTTCACTCGGAGGACAGACGAGCTACACCTTC
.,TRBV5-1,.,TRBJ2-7,CASNGQTYEQYF,TGCGCCAGCAACGGACAGACCTACGAGCAGTACTTC
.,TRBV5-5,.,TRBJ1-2,CASSPGGTETGGYTF,TGTGCCAGCAGCCCGGGGGGGACGGAAACGGGGGGCTACACCTTC
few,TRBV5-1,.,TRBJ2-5,CASSLAPSGAQYF,TGCGCCAGCAGCTTGGCTCCGTCCGGGGCCCAGTACTTC
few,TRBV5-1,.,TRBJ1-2,CASREGQGPEGGYTF,TGCGCCAGCAGGGAAGGTCAGGGTCCGGAGGGGGGCTACACCTTC
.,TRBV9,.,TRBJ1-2,CAGARGYTF,TGTGCCGGAGCTCGTGGCTACACCTTC
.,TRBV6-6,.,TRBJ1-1,CASSTITEAFF,TGTGCCAGCAGCACAATCACTGAAGCTTTCTTT
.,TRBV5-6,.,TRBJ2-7,CASSRGRGYEQYF,TGTGCCAGCAGCCGGGGTCGGGGCTACGAGCAGTACTTC
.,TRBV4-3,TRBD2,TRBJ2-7,CASSQDWLAGDYEQYF,TGCGCCAGCAGCCAAGATTGGCTAGCGGGGGATTACGAGCAGTACTTC
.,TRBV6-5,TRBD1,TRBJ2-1,CASRDRLNEQFF,TGTGCCAGCAGGGACAGGTTAAATGAGCAGTTCTTC
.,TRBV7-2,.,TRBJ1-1,CASSFPGEPEAFF,TGTGCCAGCAGCTTCCCAGGGGAGCCTGAAGCTTTCTTT
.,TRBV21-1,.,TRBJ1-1,CASSTTGNTEAFF,TGTGCCAGCAGCACGACAGGGAACACTGAAGCTTTCTTT
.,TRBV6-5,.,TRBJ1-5,CASSYSGRSGQPQHF,TGTGCCAGCAGTTACTCAGGAAGGAGCGGTCAGCCCCAGCATTTT
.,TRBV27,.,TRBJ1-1,CASSLAGWTEAFF,TGTGCCAGCAGTTTAGCAGGGTGGACTGAAGCTTTCTTT
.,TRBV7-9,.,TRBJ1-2,CSSSLGGGRGTF,TGTTCCAGCAGCTTAGGGGGTGGAAGGGGAACCTTC
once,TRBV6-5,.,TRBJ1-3,CASNQGSGNTIYF,TGTGCCAGCAATCAGGGCTCTGGAAACACCATATATTTT
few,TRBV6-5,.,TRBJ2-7,CASSYSGPMAYEQYF,TGTGCCAGCAGTTACTCGGGCCCCATGGCCTACGAGCAGTACTTC
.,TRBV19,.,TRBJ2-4,CASSIAYQNIQYF,TGTGCCAGTAGTATAGCCTACCAAAACATTCAGTACTTC
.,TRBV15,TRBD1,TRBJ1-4,CATSKRQGMGEKLFF,TGTGCCACCAGCAAAAGACAGGGAATGGGTGAAAAACTGTTTTTT
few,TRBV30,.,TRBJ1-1,CAWSVPGRARTEAFF,TGTGCCTGGAGTGTACCAGGGCGTGCGAGGACTGAAGCTTTCTTT